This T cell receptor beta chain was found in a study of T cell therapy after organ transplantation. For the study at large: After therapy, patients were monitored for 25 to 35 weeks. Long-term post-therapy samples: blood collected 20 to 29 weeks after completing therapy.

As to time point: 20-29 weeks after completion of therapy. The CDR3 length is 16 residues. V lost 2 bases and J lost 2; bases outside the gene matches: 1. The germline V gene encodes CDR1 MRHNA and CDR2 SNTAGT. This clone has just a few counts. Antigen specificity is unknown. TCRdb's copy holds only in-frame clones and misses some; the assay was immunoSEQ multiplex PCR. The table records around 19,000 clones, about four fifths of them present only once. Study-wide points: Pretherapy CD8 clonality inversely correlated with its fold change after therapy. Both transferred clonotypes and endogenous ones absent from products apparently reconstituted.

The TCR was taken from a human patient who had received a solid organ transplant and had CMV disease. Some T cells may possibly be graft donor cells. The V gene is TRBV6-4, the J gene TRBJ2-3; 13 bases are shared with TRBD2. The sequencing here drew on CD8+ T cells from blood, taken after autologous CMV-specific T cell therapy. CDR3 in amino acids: CASSDTSGGATDTQYF. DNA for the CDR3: TGTGCCAGCAGTGACACTAGCGGGGGGGCCACAGATACGCAGTATTTT.